This T cell receptor beta chain was captured in a study of cytomegalovirus exposure and HLA in healthy donors. General study findings and limits: Cytomegalovirus-associated status was assigned to more than 150 TCR beta chains.

Germline CDR1 and CDR2: MDHEN and SYDVKM. The V and J ends lost 3 bases and 4 bases, in that order; junction bases with no gene match: 4. The CDR3 totals 15 residues. PCR employed 60 Vbeta and 13 Jbeta primers. Assay: immunoSEQ multiplex PCR; the TCRdb copy retains only in-frame clones and omits some. The sample yields about 150,000 clones, approximately 80% seen once. Of note for this clone: The antigen is not known.

J is TRBJ2-2 and V is TRBV28; the match to TRBD1 covers 8 bases. The sequenced material came from PBMCs. This clonotype was sampled from a man aged 30-40 years in good health and CMV-seropositive. The CDR3 DNA follows: TGTGCCAGCAGTTTTGGAGACAGGGGCACCGGGGAGCTGTTTTTT. As protein: CASSFGDRGTGELFF.